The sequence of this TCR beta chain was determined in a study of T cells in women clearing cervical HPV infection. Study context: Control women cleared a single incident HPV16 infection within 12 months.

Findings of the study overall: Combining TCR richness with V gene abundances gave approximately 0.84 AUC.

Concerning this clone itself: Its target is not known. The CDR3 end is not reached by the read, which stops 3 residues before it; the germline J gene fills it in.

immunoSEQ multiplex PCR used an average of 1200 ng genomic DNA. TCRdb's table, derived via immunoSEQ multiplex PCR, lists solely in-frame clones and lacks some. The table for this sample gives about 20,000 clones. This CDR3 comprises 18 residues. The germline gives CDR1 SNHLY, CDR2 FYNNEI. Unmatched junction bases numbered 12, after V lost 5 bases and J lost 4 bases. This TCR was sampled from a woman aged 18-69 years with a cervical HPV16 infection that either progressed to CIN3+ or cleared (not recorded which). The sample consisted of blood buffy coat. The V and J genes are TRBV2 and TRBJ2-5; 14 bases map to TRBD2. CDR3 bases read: TGTGCCAGCAGTTTGGTTGGCGGGACTAGCGGGAGACTAGAGACC. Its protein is CASSLVGGTSGRLET. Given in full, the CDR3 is CASSLVGGTSGRLETQYF. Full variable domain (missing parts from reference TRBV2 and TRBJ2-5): EPEVTQTPSHQVTQMGQEVILRCVPISNHLYFYWYRQILGQKVEFLVSFYNNEISEKSEIFDDQFSVERPDGSNFTLKIRSTKLEDSAMYFCASSLVGGTSGRLETQYFGPGTRLLVL.